This T cell receptor (beta chain) comes out of a study of PD-1 blockade in classical Hodgkin lymphoma. V was trimmed by 5 bases and J by 2 bases, leaving 19 bases between them. CDR1 and CDR2 from the germline V gene are LGHNA and YNFKEQ. The CDR3 runs 16 residues. Specified time point: cycle 4 day 1 (C4D1), after less than 7 weeks of nivolumab. Following autologous stem cell transplantation, relapse occurred in every patient, and exposure to brentuximab vedotin varied. TCRdb's copy holds only in-frame clones and misses some; the assay was immunoSEQ multiplex PCR. The data hold approximately 93,000 clones, with roughly 73% observed a single time.

The rearrangement uses TRBV4-2 and TRBJ2-7; weak D call: TRBD2 (6 bases). The specimen was peripheral blood mononuclear cells (PBMCs), collected before the fourth cycle of nivolumab. This clonotype originated in a human donor with classical Hodgkin lymphoma. CDR3 in DNA: TGTGCCAGCAGCGACCCGGACGGGACTTTAACCTACGAGCAGTACTTC. Protein: CASSDPDGTLTYEQYF.